The clone carrying this T cell receptor beta chain was seen once. Its antigen is still unknown. The data originate from a study of graft-versus-host responses after intestinal transplantation. In the study overall: Uniformly, recipients were administered anti-thymocyte globulin induction with subsequent tacrolimus and steroids for approximately 3 years. Findings and limits, study-wide: An association linked early post-transplant HvG declines with peak circulating GvH clone levels.

The ends were cut back, 4 bases at V and 4 bases at J, with 11 bases in the middle. The CDR3 runs to 13 residues. The germline CDR1 and CDR2 sequences are SGDLS and YYNGEE. Repertoires were generated with immunoSEQ multiplex PCR, while TCRdb's copy carries only in-frame clones and drops some. The repertoire holds approximately 110,000 clones, with about 92% as singletons. The receptor's source is a human donor who was the organ donor for an intestinal transplant. Material: unstimulated CD8+ T cells sorted from spleen or lymph node cells, obtained before transplant. The chain uses TRBV9 and TRBJ1-2, with D unclear. CDR3 nucleotide sequence: TGTGCCAGCAGCCCCGTCGCAGCCTATGGCTACACCTTC. Protein product: CASSPVAAYGYTF.